The present entry profiles one TCR beta chain with its context. A junction end diverges from the germline sequence, so it may reflect a read error. This sample was included in a study of cytomegalovirus exposure and HLA in healthy donors. PCR used 60 Vbeta primers and 13 Jbeta primers. The table came from immunoSEQ multiplex PCR; TCRdb's copy has only in-frame clones and leaves some out. The sample lists some 130,000 clones, around four fifths seen once, with approximately 1% in the top ten. Per the germline V gene, CDR1 is SEHNR and CDR2 is FQNEAQ (reference sequence). The CDR3 has 11 amino acids. Sequencing was done on a sample of PBMCs. The chain joins TRBV7-9 to TRBJ1-1; D remains unclear. This TCR was recovered from a human donor in good health. CDR3 DNA sequence: TGTTCCAGCAGCTTTTCTTCTGAAGCTTTCTTT. As protein: CSSSFSSEAFF.